The clone carrying this T cell receptor (beta chain) was seen a handful of times. The sample belongs to a study of patients and donors after allogeneic stem cell transplantation. MiXCR, run by TCRdb on the RT-PCR reads, gives a single entry per CDR3 protein. The sample lists more than 150,000 distinct CDR3 sequences, around two fifths occurring once. Losses at the gene ends were 0 bases for V and 4 bases for J; bases not matched to a gene: 9. The CDR3 length is 17 residues. Germline CDR1 LGHNA, CDR2 YSLEER. The sample consisted of blood, either unsorted or a sorted T cell fraction (not recorded which). The origin of this receptor is a human donor who was either an allogeneic HSCT recipient or a stem cell or donor lymphocyte infusion donor (not recorded which). It is not recorded whose cells these are; they may come from a transplant donor. The chain has TRBV4-3 and TRBJ2-7; 10 bases match TRBD2. Here the CDR3 reads CASSQDASGRAQYEQYF. For the CDR3, the DNA is TGCGCCAGCAGCCAAGACGCAAGCGGGAGGGCTCAATACGAGCAGTACTTC.